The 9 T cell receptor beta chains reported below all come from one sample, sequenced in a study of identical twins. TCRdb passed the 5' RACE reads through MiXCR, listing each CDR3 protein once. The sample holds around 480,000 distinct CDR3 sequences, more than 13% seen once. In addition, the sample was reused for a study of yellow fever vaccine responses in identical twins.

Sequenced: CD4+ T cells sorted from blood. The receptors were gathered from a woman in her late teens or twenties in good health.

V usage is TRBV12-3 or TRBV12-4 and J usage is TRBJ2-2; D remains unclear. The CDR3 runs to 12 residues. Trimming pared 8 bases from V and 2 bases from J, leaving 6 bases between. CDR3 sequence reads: CASCVNTGELFF. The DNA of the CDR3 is TGTGCCAGCTGCGTTAACACCGGGGAGCTGTTTTTT.

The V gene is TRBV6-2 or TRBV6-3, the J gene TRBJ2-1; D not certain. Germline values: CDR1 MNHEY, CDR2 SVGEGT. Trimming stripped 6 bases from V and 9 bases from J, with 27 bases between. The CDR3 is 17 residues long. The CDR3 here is CASSWVPGLAGVGEQFF. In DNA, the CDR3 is TGTGCCAGCAGCTGGGTCCCAGGCCTCGCCGGTGTAGGTGAGCAGTTCTTC.

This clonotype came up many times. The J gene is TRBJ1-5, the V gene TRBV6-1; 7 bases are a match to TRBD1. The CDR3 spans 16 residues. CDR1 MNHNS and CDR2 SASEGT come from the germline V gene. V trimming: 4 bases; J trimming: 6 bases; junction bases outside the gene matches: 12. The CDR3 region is CASSVSRGALGQPQHF. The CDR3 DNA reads TGTGCCAGCAGTGTCAGCAGGGGGGCTCTGGGTCAGCCCCAGCATTTT.

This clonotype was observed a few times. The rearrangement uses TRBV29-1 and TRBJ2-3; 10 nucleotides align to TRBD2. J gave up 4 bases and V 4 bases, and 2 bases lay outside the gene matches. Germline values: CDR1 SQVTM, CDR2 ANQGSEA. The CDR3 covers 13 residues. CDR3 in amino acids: CSVGSGGPDTQYF. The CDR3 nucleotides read TGCAGCGTTGGTAGCGGGGGGCCAGATACGCAGTATTTT.

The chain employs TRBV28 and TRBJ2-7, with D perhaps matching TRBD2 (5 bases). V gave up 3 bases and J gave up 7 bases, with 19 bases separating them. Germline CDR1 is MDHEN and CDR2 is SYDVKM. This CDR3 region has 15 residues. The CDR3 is CASSLEALAEFEQYF. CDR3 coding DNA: TGTGCCAGCAGTTTGGAGGCCCTTGCCGAGTTTGAGCAGTACTTC.

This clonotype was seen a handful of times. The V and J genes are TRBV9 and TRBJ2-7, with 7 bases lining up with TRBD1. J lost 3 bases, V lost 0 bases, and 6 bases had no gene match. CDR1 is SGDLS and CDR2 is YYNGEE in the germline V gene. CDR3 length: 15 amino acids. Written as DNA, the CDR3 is TGTGCCAGCAGCGTAGCGACAGGGAGTGGCTACGAGCAGTACTTC. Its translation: CASSVATGSGYEQYF.

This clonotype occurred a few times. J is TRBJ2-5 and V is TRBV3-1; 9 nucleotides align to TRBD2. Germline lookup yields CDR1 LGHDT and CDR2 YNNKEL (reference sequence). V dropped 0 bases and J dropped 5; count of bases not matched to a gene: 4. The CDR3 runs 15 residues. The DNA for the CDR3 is TGTGCCAGCAGCCAAGAAGCGGGAGGCTGGGAGACCCAGTACTTC. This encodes CASSQEAGGWETQYF.

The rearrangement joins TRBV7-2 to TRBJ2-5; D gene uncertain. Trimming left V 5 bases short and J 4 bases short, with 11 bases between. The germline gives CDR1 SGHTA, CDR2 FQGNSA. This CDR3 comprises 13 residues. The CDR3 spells CASSPDGVETQYF. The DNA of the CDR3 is TGTGCCAGCAGCCCCGATGGGGTAGAGACCCAGTACTTC.

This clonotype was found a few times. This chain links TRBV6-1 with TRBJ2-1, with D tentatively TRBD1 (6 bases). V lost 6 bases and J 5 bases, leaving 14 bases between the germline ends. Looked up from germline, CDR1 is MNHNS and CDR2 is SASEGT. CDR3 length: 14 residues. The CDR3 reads CASSHGQRDNEQFF. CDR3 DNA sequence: TGTGCCAGCAGCCATGGACAGAGGGACAATGAGCAGTTCTTC.